The 27 T cell receptor beta chains below were found in one sample sequenced in a study of T cell responses to AZD1222 COVID-19 vaccine. Libraries were prepared by immunoSEQ multiplex PCR; TCRdb keeps only in-frame clonotypes and omits some of them. This sample has some 150,000 clones, with approximately 90% found just once. The specimen comprised peripheral blood, sampled 28 days after the second AZD1222 dose. The source is an adult who received the AZD1222 COVID-19 vaccine.

The chain has TRBV10-2 and TRBJ2-7; possible D gene TRBD1, 6 bases. Per the germline V gene, CDR1 is WSHSY and CDR2 is SAAADI. V was pared by 6 bases and J by 2 bases, with 11 bases between. CDR3 length equals 13 residues. The CDR3 DNA is TGCGCCAGCAGACAGGGTAACGCCTACGAGCAGTACTTC. This sequence encodes CASRQGNAYEQYF.

The CDR3 DNA is TGTGCCAGCCTGGGGGCAGGGCCTATCTCTGAAGCTTTCTTT. Encoded protein: CASLGAGPISEAFF. The chain joins TRBV28 to TRBJ1-1; maybe TRBD1 (6 bases). V was clipped by 8 bases and J by 6 bases, with 19 bases between them. The CDR3 spans 14 residues. Germline lookup yields CDR1 MDHEN and CDR2 SYDVKM.

The genes are TRBV2 and TRBJ2-3; the D is unclear. Germline CDR1 SNHLY, CDR2 FYNNEI. V was trimmed by 7 bases and J by 1 base, leaving 9 bases between them. This CDR3 contains 13 residues. The CDR3 DNA is TGTGCCAGCAACGGAGTAGGCACAGATACGCAGTATTTT. This codes for CASNGVGTDTQYF.

The chain links TRBV18 to TRBJ2-1; tentative D call: TRBD1 (5 bases). V was trimmed by 3 bases and J by 6 bases, leaving 15 bases between them. Per the germline V gene, CDR1 is KGHSH and CDR2 is LQKENI. This CDR3 is built from 15 residues. The CDR3: CASSPLPHRGNEQFF. The CDR3 nucleotides read TGTGCCAGCTCACCGCTCCCCCATAGGGGCAATGAGCAGTTCTTC.

The gene calls are TRBV12-5 and TRBJ1-1, with TRBD1 matching 8 bases. The CDR3 totals 17 residues. Per germline, CDR1 LGHNT and CDR2 FRNRAP. V gave up 5 bases and J gave up 8 bases; unmatched junction bases: 19. The CDR3 region is CASGKKTGDLRSKEAFF. In nucleotides, the CDR3 is TGTGCTAGTGGTAAAAAGACAGGGGATTTAAGGAGTAAGGAAGCTTTCTTT.

J is TRBJ2-7 and V is TRBV5-1; D unresolved. Looked up from germline, CDR1 is SGHRS and CDR2 is YFSETQ. Trimming shortened V by 1 base and J by 2 bases, and 10 bases separated the two germline ends. The CDR3 totals 14 residues. The CDR3 here is CASSLSRQTYEQYF. The CDR3 nucleotides are TGCGCCAGCAGCTTGTCTCGGCAGACCTACGAGCAGTACTTC.

The chain employs TRBV30 and TRBJ1-2; D remains ambiguous. CDR1 is GTSNPN and CDR2 is SVGIG in the germline V gene (reference sequence). With 1 base removed from V and 2 bases from J, the gap between germline ends came to 2 bases. The CDR3 covers 11 residues. CDR3 sequence (DNA): TGTGCCTGGAGTGACAACTATGGCTACACCTTC. Translation: CAWSDNYGYTF.

As to this clone: Other DNA sequences of this sample code for an identical CDR3. This sequence joins TRBV7-9 and TRBJ1-4; D call uncertain. Germline CDR1 reads SEHNR; CDR2 reads FQNEAQ (reference sequence). V lost 1 base, J lost 6 bases, and 6 bases lay in between. The CDR3 is made up of 13 amino acids. The DNA for the CDR3 is TGTGCCAGCAGCTTAGGTCGCGATGAAAAACTGTTTTTT. Protein product: CASSLGRDEKLFF.

V is TRBV29-1 and J is TRBJ1-2; D gene uncertain. Germline values: CDR1 SQVTM, CDR2 ANQGSEA. Trimming shortened V by 1 base and J by 3 bases, and 12 bases separated the two germline ends. The CDR3 spans 14 residues. CDR3 nucleotide sequence: TGCAGCGTTGAAGCTCGGGAAAGGTACTATGGCTACACCTTC. This encodes CSVEARERYYGYTF.

This chain links TRBV19 with TRBJ2-4; 8 bases match TRBD1. Trimming cost V 4 bases and J 7 bases; bases outside gene matches: 9. CDR3 length equals 15 residues. Per germline, CDR1 LNHDA and CDR2 SQIVND (reference sequence). CDR3 bases: TGTGCCAGTAGTAGGGACAGGTCAGGAGCGAACATTCAGTACTTC. Protein sequence: CASSRDRSGANIQYF.

The genes are TRBV3-1 (or the pseudogene TRBV3-2) and TRBJ1-2; no clear D gene. The V gene lost 0 bases and the J gene lost 3 bases, with 2 bases spanning the gap. The CDR3 length is 12 residues. The germline V gene encodes CDR1 LGHDT and CDR2 YNNKEL (reference sequence). The DNA for the CDR3 is TGTGCCAGCAGCCAAGAAGACTATGGCTACACCTTC. This codes for CASSQEDYGYTF.

The chain recombines TRBV29-1 with TRBJ1-2, with D perhaps matching TRBD1 (5 bases). This CDR3 spans 12 amino acids. Trimming cost V 6 bases and J 8 bases, with 16 bases left between them. Germline V gene data show CDR1 as SQVTM and CDR2 as ANQGSEA. The CDR3 is CSVGTDWKGYTF. The DNA of the CDR3 is TGCAGCGTGGGGACCGACTGGAAGGGCTACACCTTC.

The chain has TRBV10-3 and TRBJ1-2; 7 bases match TRBD1. The germline V gene has CDR1 ENHRY and CDR2 SYGVKD. V shed 4 bases, J shed 4 bases, and the junction held 3 bases outside the gene matches. The CDR3 is made up of 13 amino acids. The CDR3 spells CAISGQGGYGYTF. The CDR3 region has the DNA TGTGCCATCAGTGGACAGGGAGGCTATGGCTACACCTTC.

J is TRBJ1-5 and V is TRBV4-1; maybe TRBD1 (6 bases). This CDR3 region has 12 residues. The V end was cut by 0 bases, the J end by 9 bases, with 6 bases between. Germline CDR1 and CDR2: MGHRA and YSYEKL. CDR3 bases: TGCGCCAGCAGCCAAGAACAGGGGCCCCAGCATTTT. Protein product: CASSQEQGPQHF.

The chain recombines TRBV7-2 with TRBJ1-3, with a weak D call TRBD1 (6 bases). This CDR3 has 14 amino acids. From germline, CDR1 is SGHTA and CDR2 FQGNSA. V was pared by 2 bases and J by 6 bases, with 11 bases between. DNA of the CDR3: TGTGCCAGCAGCTTAACCAGGGGAGCAAACACCATATATTTT. Translation gives CASSLTRGANTIYF.

The gene calls are TRBV6-2 or TRBV6-3 and TRBJ1-2; D ambiguous. Trimming left V 4 bases short and J 4 bases short, with 7 bases between. This CDR3 comprises 12 residues. Germline assignment: CDR1 MNHEY and CDR2 SVGEGT. CDR3 loop: CASSFRGYGYTF. For the CDR3, the DNA is TGTGCCAGCAGTTTCCGTGGCTATGGCTACACCTTC.

The chain recombines TRBV4-1 with TRBJ1-4; possible D gene TRBD1, 5 bases. Germline CDR1 MGHRA, CDR2 YSYEKL. This CDR3 region has 17 residues. V was clipped by 4 bases and J by 0 bases, with 15 bases between them. The chain's CDR3 is CASSRFFRVATNEKLFF. CDR3 in DNA: TGCGCCAGCAGCCGGTTTTTCAGGGTCGCAACTAATGAAAAACTGTTTTTT.

This clone was seen a few times. The rearrangement uses TRBV2 and TRBJ1-5; 9 nucleotides line up with TRBD1. Germline CDR1 SNHLY, CDR2 FYNNEI. This CDR3 comprises 14 residues. Losses at the gene ends were 4 bases for V and 5 bases for J; bases not matched to a gene: 3. CDR3 sequence (DNA): TGTGCCAGCAGTGGTGACAGGGGGTATCAGCCCCAGCATTTT. It codes for CASSGDRGYQPQHF.

The CDR3 DNA reads as TGTGCCAGCAGCTTAGATCCCTTTGGAAACACCATATATTTT. It codes for CASSLDPFGNTIYF. This rearrangement joins TRBV7-2 to TRBJ1-3; unclear D gene. V was shortened by 1 base and J by 3 bases, with 7 bases between the two germline ends. CDR1 is SGHTA and CDR2 is FQGNSA in the germline V gene. The CDR3 has 14 amino acids. Drawing the rest from reference TRBV7-2 and TRBJ1-3, the complete variable domain is GAGVSQSPSNKVTEKGKDVELRCDPISGHTALYWYRQSLGQGLEFLIYFQGNSAPDKSGLPSDRFSAERTGGSVSTLTIQRTQQEDSAVYLCASSLDPFGNTIYFGEGSWLTVV.

This clone was picked up one time. CDR3 in DNA: TGTGCCAGCAGCCAAATGGTCACAGGGAAAGGAAACACCATATATTTT. It translates to CASSQMVTGKGNTIYF. The genes are TRBV3-1 (or the pseudogene TRBV3-2) and TRBJ1-3; D might be TRBD1 (6 bases). There are 16 residues in the CDR3. Germline V gene sequence: CDR1 LGHDT, CDR2 YNNKEL (reference sequence). Trimming shortened V by 2 bases and J by 4 bases, and 15 bases separated the two germline ends.

The V call is TRBV7-9, the J call TRBJ1-2, with 10 nucleotides matching TRBD1. The CDR3 extends over 17 amino acids. Germline V gives CDR1 SEHNR, CDR2 FQNEAQ (reference sequence). Trimming at V came to 5 bases and at J to 4 bases, leaving 13 bases not matched to a gene. Here the CDR3 DNA reads TGTGCCAGCAGCCTCGGGACAGGGGTAGGTGGGTCCTATGGCTACACCTTC. It is translated as CASSLGTGVGGSYGYTF.

V gene TRBV2 combines with J gene TRBJ1-5, with D maybe TRBD1 (6 bases). V was shortened by 5 bases and J by 3 bases, with 14 bases between the two germline ends. The CDR3 runs to 15 residues. Germline CDR1 SNHLY, CDR2 FYNNEI. For the CDR3, the DNA is TGTGCCAGCAGTAAGGTGGCAGGGGTCAATCAGCCCCAGCATTTT. Translating gives CASSKVAGVNQPQHF. The full variable domain, rest sourced from reference TRBV2 and TRBJ1-5, is EPEVTQTPSHQVTQMGQEVILRCVPISNHLYFYWYRQILGQKVEFLVSFYNNEISEKSEIFDDQFSVERPDGSNFTLKIRSTKLEDSAMYFCASSKVAGVNQPQHFGDGTRLSIL.

The V and J genes are TRBV27 and TRBJ2-3; D might be TRBD1 (5 bases). This CDR3 is 16 amino acids long. V gave up 5 bases and J gave up 2 bases, with 17 bases separating them. Germline CDR1 reads MNHEY; CDR2 reads SMNVEV (reference sequence). CDR3 region: CASSTMTVYPTDTQYF. The DNA of the CDR3 is TGTGCCAGCAGTACAATGACAGTTTACCCCACAGATACGCAGTATTTT.

V gene TRBV18 combines with J gene TRBJ1-1, with D hard to call. Germline V gene sequence: CDR1 KGHSH, CDR2 LQKENI. Between the trimmed V and J ends, which lost 3 bases and 2 bases, there was a span of 7 bases. This CDR3 has 13 residues. CDR3 sequence: CASSPDFNTEAFF. DNA for the CDR3: TGTGCCAGCTCACCGGACTTTAACACTGAAGCTTTCTTT.

The chain links TRBV28 to TRBJ1-2, with D perhaps matching TRBD1 (6 bases). Germline-derived CDR1 and CDR2 are MDHEN and SYDVKM. The V end lost 7 bases, the J end lost 7 bases, and 16 bases lay between the germline ends. CDR3 size: 13 residues. The CDR3: CASTFTTGFGYTF. CDR3 bases: TGTGCCAGCACCTTCACCACAGGGTTTGGCTACACCTTC.

The CDR3 sequence is CASSSQGLNTEAFF. The CDR3 nucleotides read TGTGCCAGCAGTTCACAGGGTTTGAACACTGAAGCTTTCTTT. V usage is TRBV2 and J usage is TRBJ1-1; a possible D gene is TRBD1 (6 bases). CDR3 length: 14 residues. CDR1 and CDR2 from the germline V gene are SNHLY and FYNNEI. Trimming took 5 bases from V and 0 from J, leaving 10 bases between them.

The chain recombines TRBV10-1 with TRBJ2-1, with D possibly being TRBD2 (6 bases). This CDR3 is built from 15 residues. V gave up 5 bases and J gave up 2 bases, with 13 bases separating them. Germline-derived CDR1 and CDR2 are WNHNN and SYGVQD (reference sequence). The CDR3 bases are TGCGCCAGCAGTCCCGTGCGGGGAGCCTACAATGAGCAGTTCTTC. It yields the protein CASSPVRGAYNEQFF.